Each of the 17 T cell receptor beta chains below was sequenced from the same sample in a study of patients and donors after allogeneic stem cell transplantation. TCRdb independently ran MiXCR on the RT-PCR reads; one entry per CDR3 protein. The sample includes 900,000 to 1,000,000 distinct CDR3 sequences, about a sixth of them seen just once. The sequencing input was blood, either unsorted or a sorted T cell fraction (not recorded which). These receptors originate from a human donor who was either an allogeneic HSCT recipient or a stem cell or donor lymphocyte infusion donor (not recorded which). It is not recorded whose cells these are; they may come from a transplant donor.

The V call is TRBV7-2, the J call TRBJ2-1; a weak D match, TRBD1 (5 bases). The V end lost 6 bases, the J end lost 5 bases, and 11 bases lay between the germline ends. CDR1 is SGHTA, CDR2 FQGNSA, per germline. This CDR3 has 13 amino acids. CDR3 in amino acids: CASRYDRNNEQFF. The CDR3 DNA sequence: TGTGCCAGCAGGTACGACAGAAACAATGAGCAGTTCTTC.

This chain links TRBV12-3 or TRBV12-4 with TRBJ1-5; D uncertain. The CDR3 runs to 12 residues. Trimming left V 4 bases short and J 7 bases short, with 8 bases between. The CDR3 DNA reads TGTGCCAGCAGTTATTTCAGACAGCCCCAGCATTTT. It encodes CASSYFRQPQHF.

This clonotype occurred a few times. The chain carries TRBV12-3 or TRBV12-4 and TRBJ2-5, with 7 bases matching TRBD1. Germline trimming cut 2 bases from V and 3 bases from J; bases unmatched to any gene: 6. The CDR3 extends over 15 amino acids. CDR3 sequence (DNA): TGTGCCAGCAGTTTACGGGACAGTCCCGAAGAGACCCAGTACTTC. This gives the protein CASSLRDSPEETQYF.

There are many counts of this clonotype. The chain is built from TRBV7-9 and TRBJ1-2; 9 bases align to TRBD1. The V gene's germline CDR1 is SEHNR and CDR2 FQNEAQ (reference sequence). The CDR3 is 16 residues long. V lost 2 bases to trimming and J lost 4 bases; unmatched junction nucleotides: 8. The CDR3 nucleotides read TGTGCCAGCAGCTTACCCCGGGACAGGGTATCCTATGGCTACACCTTC. This translates into CASSLPRDRVSYGYTF.

This clonotype was seen more than once but under ten times. The chain links TRBV10-3 to TRBJ2-7, with 10 bases that match TRBD1. V lost 10 bases to trimming and J lost 1 base; unmatched junction nucleotides: 16. This CDR3 has 17 amino acids. CDR1 ENHRY and CDR2 SYGVKD come from the germline V gene. Here the CDR3 reads CATTPSNPGQGSYEQYF. CDR3 bases: TGTGCCACCACCCCTTCAAATCCGGGACAGGGGTCCTACGAGCAGTACTTC.

This clonotype was counted a few times. The chain combines TRBV7-9 with TRBJ2-1; perhaps D is TRBD1 or TRBD2 (5 bases each). This CDR3 is 14 amino acids long. Germline V gene sequence: CDR1 SEHNR, CDR2 FQNEAQ (reference sequence). Trimming stripped 2 bases from V and 8 bases from J, with 13 bases between. This CDR3 reads CASSLRGELDEQFF. Written as DNA, the CDR3 is TGTGCCAGCAGCTTAAGAGGGGAGTTGGATGAGCAGTTCTTC. Full variable domain (missing parts from reference TRBV7-9 and TRBJ2-1): DTGVSQNPRHKITKRGQNVTFRCDPISEHNRLYWYRQTLGQGPEFLTYFQNEAQLEKSRLLSDRFSAERPKGSFSTLEIQRTEQGDSAMYLCASSLRGELDEQFFGPGTRLTVL.

V usage is TRBV25-1 and J usage is TRBJ2-7, with D possibly TRBD2 on 6 matching bases. CDR1 is MGHDK and CDR2 is SYGVNS in the germline V gene. V was cut by 0 bases and J by 5 bases, with 17 bases left in between. The CDR3 runs to 16 residues. In DNA form, the CDR3 reads TGTGCCAGCAGTGAATATGGAGGGTGGTTGTTACACGAGCAGTACTTC. Amino acids: CASSEYGGWLLHEQYF.

V usage is TRBV25-1 and J usage is TRBJ2-1, with 7 positions matching TRBD1. Trimming cost V 3 bases and J 10 bases; bases outside gene matches: 12. Germline V lookup: CDR1 MGHDK, CDR2 SYGVNS. The CDR3 has 15 amino acids. The CDR3 DNA is TGTGCCAGCAGTGAGCTGGATAGGGGGCAGGGGGAGCAGTTCTTC. Protein product: CASSELDRGQGEQFF.

The chain carries TRBV7-9 and TRBJ2-1; 8 bases match TRBD1. This CDR3 comprises 14 residues. In germline, CDR1 is SEHNR, CDR2 FQNEAQ (reference sequence). Trimming removed 2 bases from V and 9 bases from J; junction bases left unmatched: 6. CDR3 nucleotides: TGTGCCAGCAGCTTACGGACAGGGTTTAGTGAGCAGTTCTTC. Protein product: CASSLRTGFSEQFF.

V usage is TRBV15 and J usage is TRBJ2-7, with D unclear. The CDR3 runs 16 residues. V was pared by 3 bases and J by 4 bases, with 19 bases between. Germline CDR1 LNHNV, CDR2 YYDKDF (reference sequence). CDR3 amino acids: CATSRVYGTGRYEQYF. In nucleotides, the CDR3 is TGTGCCACCAGCAGGGTCTACGGCACGGGCCGATACGAGCAGTACTTC.

This clonotype came up a few times. The rearrangement uses TRBV20-1 and TRBJ2-7, with 9 bases fitting TRBD1. This CDR3 is built from 16 residues. Germline assignment: CDR1 DFQATT and CDR2 SNEGSKA (reference sequence). The junction had 12 bases not matched to a gene; V was cut back by 3 bases and J by 3 bases. The DNA for the CDR3 is TGCAGTGCTAGGGATATTGACAGGGGGACCAGCTACGAGCAGTACTTC. This codes for CSARDIDRGTSYEQYF.

This clonotype was seen more than once but under ten times. The rearrangement joins TRBV24-1 to TRBJ2-2, with TRBD1 matching 8 bases. The CDR3 spans 15 residues. Trimming at V came to 4 bases and at J to 5 bases, leaving 5 bases not matched to a gene. Germline-derived CDR1 and CDR2 are KGHDR and SFDVKD. The CDR3 here is CATSERRTGTGELFF. For the CDR3, the DNA is TGTGCCACCAGTGAAAGGAGGACAGGGACCGGGGAGCTGTTTTTT.

This chain joins TRBV29-1 and TRBJ1-4, with D hard to call. CDR3 length: 12 residues. V shed 3 bases and J shed 7 bases, with 9 bases lying between them. In germline, CDR1 is SQVTM, CDR2 ANQGSEA. The CDR3, as DNA: TGCAGCGTTGAGACGAACAGTGAAAAACTGTTTTTT. Its translation is CSVETNSEKLFF.

The rearrangement links TRBV24-1 to TRBJ2-1; no clear D gene. V lost 4 bases to trimming and J lost 8 bases, with 14 bases between them. This CDR3 spans 14 amino acids. Germline V gives CDR1 KGHDR, CDR2 SFDVKD. The CDR3 DNA follows: TGTGCCACCAGTGACCAGGCCCGCCTCCATGAGCAGTTCTTC. It specifies CATSDQARLHEQFF.

This chain joins TRBV29-1 and TRBJ2-1; 8 nucleotides align to TRBD1. CDR3 size: 16 residues. After removal of 1 base from V and 3 bases from J, the junction contained 8 bases not matched to a gene. In germline, CDR1 is SQVTM, CDR2 ANQGSEA. The CDR3 loop is CSVEGLQGALYNEQFF. The CDR3 coding sequence is TGCAGCGTTGAAGGGCTCCAGGGGGCCCTCTACAATGAGCAGTTCTTC.

In this sample, this clonotype turned up many times. This chain links TRBV7-2 with TRBJ2-2, with D tentatively TRBD1 (5 bases). The length of the CDR3 is 15 residues. Deletions cut 1 base from V and 7 bases from J, with 13 bases between. In germline, CDR1 is SGHTA, CDR2 FQGNSA. CDR3 sequence: CASSLDGRASGELFF. The CDR3 DNA sequence: TGTGCCAGCAGCTTAGATGGCAGGGCGAGCGGGGAGCTGTTTTTT.

This clonotype was recorded at least ten times. The gene calls are TRBV12-3 or TRBV12-4 and TRBJ1-1, with D uncertain. Trimming pared 8 bases from V and 4 bases from J, leaving 17 bases between. The CDR3 has 14 residues. The CDR3 protein is CASLDHGKVTEAFF. The CDR3 DNA reads TGTGCCAGCCTAGACCACGGGAAAGTCACTGAAGCTTTCTTT.